The 5 T cell receptor beta chains presented below share a single source sample, sequenced in a study of monozygotic twins with inflammatory bowel disease. TCRdb re-called the 5' RACE reads; every CDR3 protein appears as one record, without DNA. The sample table includes under 200,000 distinct CDR3 sequences. The specimen was blood. The origin of the receptors is a human donor with ulcerative colitis or Crohn's disease, or a healthy co-twin of an affected twin (not recorded which).

The chain combines TRBV12-3 or TRBV12-4 with TRBJ2-7; TCRdb designates TRBD1, a call that cannot be tested without DNA. The CDR3 runs 13 residues. The CDR3 spells CASRQGGGYEQYF.

The V call is TRBV5-1, the J call TRBJ2-7; with no DNA, the TCRdb D assignment of TRBD2 cannot be verified. CDR1 is SGHRS, CDR2 YFSETQ, per germline. The CDR3 loop spans 16 amino acids. The CDR3 loop reads CASCRTTSGSGYEQYF.

The rearrangement links TRBV6-5 to TRBJ2-2; TCRdb's D call, TRBD2, is unchecked because there is no DNA. This CDR3 spans 16 amino acids. The germline V gene encodes CDR1 MNHEY and CDR2 SVGAGI. The CDR3 sequence: CASSYQASGSVGELFF.

V gene TRBV28 combines with J gene TRBJ2-1; TCRdb picks TRBD1, but there is no DNA to check that call. Germline values: CDR1 MDHEN, CDR2 SYDVKM. The CDR3 loop spans 15 amino acids. CDR3 region: CASRPTGQGRNEQFF.

V and J are TRBV7-7 and TRBJ2-7; TCRdb reports TRBD2, a call that lacks DNA to check it against. This CDR3 is 13 amino acids long. Germline assignment: CDR1 SSHAT and CDR2 FNYEAQ (reference sequence). CDR3 sequence reads: CASSLDEGYEQYF.